This T cell receptor (beta chain) originates from a study of T cell repertoires in cytomegalovirus infection. Study at large: Matching HLA type, along with CMV infection, was indicated by public TCR beta signatures. Findings of the study overall: Dominating the ex vivo response were HLA-C-restricted CMV-specific TCR beta clonotypes. Identification of carriers of CMV plus the relevant HLA was achieved through cumulative public TCR beta family frequency.

In the case of this clonotype: Its matching antigen is unknown.

This CDR3 contains 14 residues. Losses at the gene ends were 5 bases for V and 1 base for J; bases not matched to a gene: 5. Per the germline V gene, CDR1 is DFQATT and CDR2 is SNEGSKA (reference sequence). Each CDR3 protein is one row after TCRdb ran MiXCR on the reads. This repertoire shows under 350,000 distinct CDR3 sequences, roughly a tenth found once; its top ten account for more than 2.5%. This receptor was taken from a human donor in good health (CMV status not recorded). Some clones in this sample may be carry-over from other donors' samples. Sequencing was done on a sample of PBMCs. The chain couples TRBV20-1 to TRBJ1-5, with 7 bases that match TRBD1. The CDR3 nucleotides read TGCAGTGCTCTGGACAGGAGAAGCAATCAGCCCCAGCATTTT. Translated: CSALDRRSNQPQHF.